The rows below give T cell receptor beta chains drawn from one sample of a study of cytomegalovirus exposure and HLA in healthy donors. Here immunoSEQ multiplex PCR was the method, and the copy in TCRdb shows in-frame clones only, minus some. The table records around 160,000 clones, around four fifths of them present only once. The sample was PBMCs. These receptors came from a man between 25 and 39 years old in good health and CMV-seropositive. The CDR3 runs from the conserved cysteine through the conserved F or W. A D gene is named only where the DNA matches it firmly. The size field is filled for only some rows; it gives once, few, many or a size class.

v_gene: TRBV9
j_gene: TRBJ2-6
d_gene: NA
abundance: NA
CDR3aa: CASSVDSGLAANVLTF
CDR3nt: TGTGCCAGCAGCGTAGACTCAGGCCTAGCCGCCAACGTCCTGACTTTC

v_gene: TRBV5-1
j_gene: TRBJ1-2
d_gene: NA
abundance: NA
CDR3aa: CASSLTALYGYTF
CDR3nt: TGCGCCAGCAGCCTGACAGCACTCTATGGCTACACCTTC

v_gene: TRBV6-5
j_gene: TRBJ1-2
d_gene: NA
abundance: NA
CDR3aa: CASSTGIGNYGYTF
CDR3nt: TGTGCCAGCAGTACAGGTATCGGAAACTATGGCTACACCTTC

v_gene: TRBV5-8
j_gene: TRBJ1-2
d_gene: NA
abundance: NA
CDR3aa: CASSLELYYTF
CDR3nt: TGTGCCAGCAGCCTGGAGCTTTACTACACCTTC

v_gene: TRBV5-4
j_gene: TRBJ2-3
d_gene: NA
abundance: NA
CDR3aa: CASSLSSSADTQYF
CDR3nt: TGTGCCAGCAGCCTCTCGTCTAGCGCAGATACGCAGTATTTT

v_gene: TRBV27
j_gene: TRBJ2-7
d_gene: NA
abundance: NA
CDR3aa: CASSFGTPEAYEQYF
CDR3nt: TGTGCCAGCAGTTTCGGGACTCCTGAGGCCTACGAGCAGTACTTC

v_gene: TRBV2
j_gene: TRBJ2-5
d_gene: NA
abundance: NA
CDR3aa: CASREGIGQETQYF
CDR3nt: TGTGCCAGCAGGGAGGGGATTGGACAAGAGACCCAGTACTTC

v_gene: TRBV19
j_gene: TRBJ2-5
d_gene: NA
abundance: NA
CDR3aa: CASSITTFETQYF
CDR3nt: TGTGCCAGTAGTATAACAACATTCGAGACCCAGTACTTC

v_gene: TRBV6-5
j_gene: TRBJ1-2
d_gene: NA
abundance: many
CDR3aa: CASSYSTESRGYTF
CDR3nt: TGTGCCAGCAGTTACTCGACGGAGAGTCGAGGCTACACCTTC

v_gene: TRBV19
j_gene: TRBJ1-2
d_gene: NA
abundance: few
CDR3aa: CASRGYGYTF
CDR3nt: TGTGCCAGCAGGGGCTATGGCTACACCTTC

v_gene: TRBV6-4
j_gene: TRBJ1-6
d_gene: TRBD1
abundance: NA
CDR3aa: CASSEGQGNSPLHF
CDR3nt: TGTGCCAGCAGTGAGGGACAGGGTAATTCACCCCTCCACTTT

v_gene: TRBV11-2
j_gene: TRBJ2-1
d_gene: TRBD1
abundance: NA
CDR3aa: CASSAERTGGIYNEQFF
CDR3nt: TGTGCCAGCAGCGCAGAACGGACAGGGGGAATCTACAATGAGCAGTTCTTC

v_gene: TRBV10-1
j_gene: TRBJ1-1
d_gene: NA
abundance: NA
CDR3aa: CASSGGGGFSEAFF
CDR3nt: TGCGCCAGCAGCGGCGGGGGGGGATTTAGTGAAGCTTTCTTT

v_gene: TRBV13
j_gene: TRBJ2-3
d_gene: TRBD1
abundance: NA
CDR3aa: CASSLWAGTGGTDTQYF
CDR3nt: TGTGCCAGCAGCTTGTGGGCCGGGACAGGGGGTACAGATACGCAGTATTTT

v_gene: TRBV18
j_gene: TRBJ1-4
d_gene: NA
abundance: NA
CDR3aa: CASSQGATNEKLFF
CDR3nt: TGTGCCAGCTCACAGGGGGCAACTAATGAAAAACTGTTTTTT

v_gene: TRBV10-3
j_gene: TRBJ1-2
d_gene: TRBD1
abundance: NA
CDR3aa: CAIRGGQGALGYTF
CDR3nt: TGTGCCATCAGGGGTGGGCAGGGGGCCCTTGGCTACACCTTC

v_gene: TRBV6-6
j_gene: TRBJ2-3
d_gene: NA
abundance: NA
CDR3aa: CASSSTDTQYF
CDR3nt: TGTGCCAGCAGTTCTACAGATACGCAGTATTTT

v_gene: TRBV4-3
j_gene: TRBJ2-3
d_gene: TRBD1
abundance: once
CDR3aa: CASSQARTGVDTQYF
CDR3nt: TGCGCCAGCAGCCAAGCCCGGACAGGGGTAGATACGCAGTATTTT

v_gene: TRBV29-1
j_gene: TRBJ1-2
d_gene: TRBD1
abundance: NA
CDR3aa: CSAWDSDNYGYTF
CDR3nt: TGCAGCGCTTGGGACAGCGATAACTATGGCTACACCTTC

v_gene: TRBV6-5
j_gene: TRBJ2-1
d_gene: NA
abundance: NA
CDR3aa: CASATDGSSYNEQFF
CDR3nt: TGTGCCAGCGCTACCGACGGGAGCTCCTACAATGAGCAGTTCTTC

v_gene: TRBV4-3
j_gene: TRBJ1-1
d_gene: NA
abundance: NA
CDR3aa: CASSQDWRVGMNTEAFF
CDR3nt: TGCGCCAGCAGCCAAGATTGGAGGGTAGGAATGAACACTGAAGCTTTCTTT

v_gene: TRBV6-5
j_gene: TRBJ1-2
d_gene: NA
abundance: NA
CDR3aa: CASKIGGLDGYTF
CDR3nt: TGTGCCAGCAAAATCGGTGGACTGGATGGCTACACCTTC

v_gene: TRBV4-1
j_gene: TRBJ1-4
d_gene: TRBD1
abundance: NA
CDR3aa: CASSHLITGTGEGTNEKLFF
CDR3nt: TGCGCCAGCAGCCACCTTATTACCGGGACAGGGGAGGGGACTAATGAAAAACTGTTTTTT

v_gene: TRBV6-1
j_gene: TRBJ1-5
d_gene: TRBD1
abundance: NA
CDR3aa: CASSATGTGFQPQHF
CDR3nt: TGTGCCAGCAGTGCAACCGGGACAGGGTTTCAGCCCCAGCATTTT

v_gene: TRBV9
j_gene: TRBJ2-6
d_gene: TRBD2
abundance: NA
CDR3aa: CASSLSGRAGANVLTF
CDR3nt: TGTGCCAGCAGCCTATCAGGGAGGGCCGGGGCCAACGTCCTGACTTTC

v_gene: TRBV6-5
j_gene: TRBJ2-7
d_gene: NA
abundance: NA
CDR3aa: CASSPSYEQYF
CDR3nt: TGTGCCAGCAGCCCATCCTACGAGCAGTACTTC

v_gene: TRBV6-5
j_gene: TRBJ1-1
d_gene: NA
abundance: NA
CDR3aa: CASRLTVNTEAFF
CDR3nt: TGTGCCAGCAGGCTAACGGTGAACACTGAAGCTTTCTTT

v_gene: TRBV4-3
j_gene: TRBJ1-6
d_gene: NA
abundance: NA
CDR3aa: CASSQDTGLNSPLHF
CDR3nt: TGCGCCAGCAGCCAAGATACAGGTTTAAATTCACCCCTCCACTTT

v_gene: TRBV11-2
j_gene: TRBJ2-7
d_gene: NA
abundance: NA
CDR3aa: CASSLREQYF
CDR3nt: TGTGCCAGCAGCTTGAGGGAGCAGTACTTC

v_gene: TRBV14
j_gene: TRBJ2-3
d_gene: TRBD2
abundance: once
CDR3aa: CASSQPSGGAFADTQYF
CDR3nt: TGTGCCAGCAGCCAACCTAGCGGGGGGGCCTTCGCAGATACGCAGTATTTT

v_gene: TRBV18
j_gene: TRBJ1-2
d_gene: TRBD1
abundance: NA
CDR3aa: CASSPGQGNGYTF
CDR3nt: TGTGCCAGCTCACCAGGACAGGGTAATGGCTACACCTTC

v_gene: TRBV10-3
j_gene: TRBJ1-1
d_gene: TRBD1
abundance: NA
CDR3aa: CAISESRGSGTGKNTEAFF
CDR3nt: TGTGCCATCAGTGAGTCGAGGGGAAGCGGGACAGGAAAGAACACTGAAGCTTTCTTT

v_gene: TRBV5-1
j_gene: TRBJ2-5
d_gene: TRBD1
abundance: NA
CDR3aa: CASSTGTAETQYF
CDR3nt: TGCGCCAGCAGCACCGGGACAGCGGAGACCCAGTACTTC

v_gene: TRBV4-2
j_gene: TRBJ1-1
d_gene: NA
abundance: NA
CDR3aa: CASSRDTEAFF
CDR3nt: TGTGCCAGCAGCCGCGACACTGAAGCTTTCTTT

v_gene: TRBV19
j_gene: TRBJ2-3
d_gene: TRBD2
abundance: once
CDR3aa: CATWTSGGAGTDTQYF
CDR3nt: TGTGCCACTTGGACTAGCGGGGGGGCAGGCACAGATACGCAGTATTTT

v_gene: TRBV11-1
j_gene: TRBJ1-1
d_gene: NA
abundance: NA
CDR3aa: CASSWGLDTEAFF
CDR3nt: TGTGCCAGCAGCTGGGGGCTAGACACTGAAGCTTTCTTT

v_gene: TRBV4-3
j_gene: TRBJ2-7
d_gene: TRBD2
abundance: NA
CDR3aa: CASSPAGGYEQYF
CDR3nt: TGCGCCAGCAGCCCTGCGGGGGGCTACGAGCAGTACTTC

v_gene: TRBV19
j_gene: TRBJ2-1
d_gene: TRBD2
abundance: NA
CDR3aa: CASRSSGASYNEQFF
CDR3nt: TGTGCCAGTAGGTCTAGCGGGGCATCCTACAATGAGCAGTTCTTC

v_gene: TRBV9
j_gene: TRBJ2-3
d_gene: TRBD2
abundance: NA
CDR3aa: CASSPVGTSETDTQYF
CDR3nt: TGTGCCAGCAGCCCCGTGGGGACTAGCGAAACAGATACGCAGTATTTT

v_gene: TRBV30
j_gene: TRBJ2-3
d_gene: NA
abundance: NA
CDR3aa: CAWSVGEADTQYF
CDR3nt: TGTGCCTGGAGTGTCGGAGAGGCAGATACGCAGTATTTT

v_gene: TRBV7-2
j_gene: TRBJ2-1
d_gene: NA
abundance: NA
CDR3aa: CASSPGSEQFF
CDR3nt: TGTGCCAGCAGCCCTGGGAGTGAGCAGTTCTTC

v_gene: TRBV2
j_gene: TRBJ2-3
d_gene: TRBD2
abundance: once
CDR3aa: CASSVGLDGDTQYF
CDR3nt: TGTGCCAGCAGTGTCGGACTAGACGGAGATACGCAGTATTTT

v_gene: TRBV5-1
j_gene: TRBJ1-4
d_gene: NA
abundance: NA
CDR3aa: CASSLDGGAGLTNEKLFF
CDR3nt: TGCGCCAGCAGCTTGGACGGGGGGGCCGGTTTAACTAATGAAAAACTGTTTTTT

v_gene: TRBV27
j_gene: TRBJ1-2
d_gene: NA
abundance: NA
CDR3aa: CASSRGQPNYGYTF
CDR3nt: TGTGCCAGCAGTCGAGGACAGCCTAACTATGGCTACACCTTC

v_gene: TRBV4-2
j_gene: TRBJ2-7
d_gene: NA
abundance: NA
CDR3aa: CASSPGDSYEQYF
CDR3nt: TGTGCCAGCAGCCCGGGAGATTCCTACGAGCAGTACTTC

v_gene: TRBV21-1
j_gene: TRBJ1-1
d_gene: NA
abundance: NA
CDR3aa: CASSLQDSPTEAFF
CDR3nt: TGTGCCAGCAGCCTACAGGACAGCCCCACTGAAGCTTTCTTT